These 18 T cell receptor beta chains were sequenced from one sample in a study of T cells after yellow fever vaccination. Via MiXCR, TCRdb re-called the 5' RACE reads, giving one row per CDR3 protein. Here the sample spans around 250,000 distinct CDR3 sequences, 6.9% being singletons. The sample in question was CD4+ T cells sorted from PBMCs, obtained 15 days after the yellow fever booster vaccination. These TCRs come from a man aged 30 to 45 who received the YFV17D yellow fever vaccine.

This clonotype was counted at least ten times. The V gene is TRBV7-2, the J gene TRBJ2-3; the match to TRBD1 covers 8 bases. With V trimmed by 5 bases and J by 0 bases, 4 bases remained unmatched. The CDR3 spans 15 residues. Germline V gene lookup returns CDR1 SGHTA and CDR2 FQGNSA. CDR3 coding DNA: TGTGCCAGCAGCCCCCGGACAGGGAGCACAGATACGCAGTATTTT. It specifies CASSPRTGSTDTQYF.

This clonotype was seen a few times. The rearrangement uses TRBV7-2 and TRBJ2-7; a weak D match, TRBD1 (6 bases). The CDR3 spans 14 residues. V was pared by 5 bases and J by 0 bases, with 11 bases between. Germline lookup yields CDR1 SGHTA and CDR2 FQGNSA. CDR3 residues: CASSPRQDSYEQYF. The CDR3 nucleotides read TGTGCCAGCAGCCCCAGACAGGACTCCTACGAGCAGTACTTC. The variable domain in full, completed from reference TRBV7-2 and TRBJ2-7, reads GAGVSQSPSNKVTEKGKDVELRCDPISGHTALYWYRQSLGQGLEFLIYFQGNSAPDKSGLPSDRFSAERTGGSVSTLTIQRTQQEDSAVYLCASSPRQDSYEQYFGPGTRLTVT.

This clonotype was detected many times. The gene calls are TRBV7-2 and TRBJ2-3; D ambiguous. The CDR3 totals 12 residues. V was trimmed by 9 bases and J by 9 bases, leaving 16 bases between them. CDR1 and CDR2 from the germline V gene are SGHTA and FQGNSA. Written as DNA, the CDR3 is TGTGCCAGTCATCTGGTGGGTCCCACGCAGTATTTT. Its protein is CASHLVGPTQYF.

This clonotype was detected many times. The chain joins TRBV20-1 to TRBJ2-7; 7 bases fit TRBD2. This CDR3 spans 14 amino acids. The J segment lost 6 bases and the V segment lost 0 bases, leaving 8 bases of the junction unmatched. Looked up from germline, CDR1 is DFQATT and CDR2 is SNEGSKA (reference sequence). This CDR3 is CSARDQPSGAEQYF. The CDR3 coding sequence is TGCAGTGCTAGAGATCAACCGAGCGGGGCCGAGCAGTACTTC.

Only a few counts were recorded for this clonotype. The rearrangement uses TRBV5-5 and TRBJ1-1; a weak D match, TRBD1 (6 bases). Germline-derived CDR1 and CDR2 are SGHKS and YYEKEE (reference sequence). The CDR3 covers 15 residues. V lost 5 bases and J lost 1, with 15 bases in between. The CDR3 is CASSLTGTKNTEAFF. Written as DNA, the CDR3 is TGTGCCAGCAGTTTAACCGGGACAAAGAACACTGAAGCTTTCTTT. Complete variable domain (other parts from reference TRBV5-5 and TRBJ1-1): DAGVTQSPTHLIKTRGQQVTLRCSPISGHKSVSWYQQVLGQGPQFIFQYYEKEERGRGNFPDRFSARQFPNYSSELNVNALLLGDSALYLCASSLTGTKNTEAFFGQGTRLTVV.

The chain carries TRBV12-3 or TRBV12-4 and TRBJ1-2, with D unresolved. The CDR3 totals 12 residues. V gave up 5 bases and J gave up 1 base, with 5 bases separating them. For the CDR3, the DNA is TGTGCCAGCAGTGGTAGTAACTATGGCTACACCTTC. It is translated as CASSGSNYGYTF.

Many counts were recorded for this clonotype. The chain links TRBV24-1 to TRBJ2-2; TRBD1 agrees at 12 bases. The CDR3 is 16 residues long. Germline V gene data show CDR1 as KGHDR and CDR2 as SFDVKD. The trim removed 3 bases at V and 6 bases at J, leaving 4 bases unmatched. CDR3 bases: TGTGCCACCAGTGATGCGGGACAGGGGGCGCCCGGGGAGCTGTTTTTT. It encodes CATSDAGQGAPGELFF.

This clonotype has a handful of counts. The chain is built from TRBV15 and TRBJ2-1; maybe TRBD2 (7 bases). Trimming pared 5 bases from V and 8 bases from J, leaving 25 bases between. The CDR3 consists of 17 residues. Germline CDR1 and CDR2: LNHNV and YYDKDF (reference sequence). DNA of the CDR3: TGTGCCACCAGCCGCCGTGGGGGGGGCGGGAGAATCGATGAGCAGTTCTTC. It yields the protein CATSRRGGGGRIDEQFF.

The CDR3 nucleotides read TGCAGTGCTAGAAATCAGGGGTTCGATGGCTACACCTTC. Translated, it gives CSARNQGFDGYTF. V is TRBV20-1 and J is TRBJ1-2, with D maybe TRBD1 (6 bases). Germline-derived CDR1 and CDR2 are DFQATT and SNEGSKA (reference sequence). The V end was cut by 2 bases, the J end by 6 bases, with 13 bases between. The CDR3 has 13 amino acids.

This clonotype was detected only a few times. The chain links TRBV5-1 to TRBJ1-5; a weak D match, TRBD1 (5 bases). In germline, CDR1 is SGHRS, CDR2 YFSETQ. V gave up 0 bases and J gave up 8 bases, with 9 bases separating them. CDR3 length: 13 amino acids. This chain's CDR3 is CASSLEGSEPQHF. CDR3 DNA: TGCGCCAGCAGCTTGGAGGGGAGTGAGCCCCAGCATTTT. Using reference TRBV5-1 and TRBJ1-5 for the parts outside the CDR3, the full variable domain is KAGVTQTPRYLIKTRGQQVTLSCSPISGHRSVSWYQQTPGQGLQFLFEYFSETQRNKGNFPGRFSGRQFSNSRSEMNVSTLELGDSALYLCASSLEGSEPQHFGDGTRLSIL.

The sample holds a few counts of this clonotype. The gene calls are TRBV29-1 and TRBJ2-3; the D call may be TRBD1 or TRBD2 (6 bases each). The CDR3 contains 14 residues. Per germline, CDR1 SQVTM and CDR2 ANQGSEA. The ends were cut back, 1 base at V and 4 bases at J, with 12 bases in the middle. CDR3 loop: CSVEGGKGADTQYF. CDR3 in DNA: TGCAGCGTTGAAGGCGGGAAGGGGGCAGATACGCAGTATTTT.

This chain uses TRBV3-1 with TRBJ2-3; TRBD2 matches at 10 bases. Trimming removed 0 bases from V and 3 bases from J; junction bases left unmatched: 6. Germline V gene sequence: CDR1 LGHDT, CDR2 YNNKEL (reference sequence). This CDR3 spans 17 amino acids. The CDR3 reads CASSQEASGRGTDTQYF. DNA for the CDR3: TGTGCCAGCAGCCAAGAAGCAAGCGGGAGGGGGACAGATACGCAGTATTTT.

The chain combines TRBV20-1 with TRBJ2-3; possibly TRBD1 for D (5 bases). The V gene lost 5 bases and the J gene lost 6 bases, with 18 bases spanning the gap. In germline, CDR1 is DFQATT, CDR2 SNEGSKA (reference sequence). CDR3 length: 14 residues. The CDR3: CSARLIGALDTQYF. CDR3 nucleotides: TGCAGTGCTCGCCTGATTGGGGCTTTGGATACGCAGTATTTT.

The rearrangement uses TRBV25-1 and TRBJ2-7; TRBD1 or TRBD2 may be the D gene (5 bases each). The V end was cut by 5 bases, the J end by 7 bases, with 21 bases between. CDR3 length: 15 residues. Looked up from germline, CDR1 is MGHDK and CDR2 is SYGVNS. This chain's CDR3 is CASSTWDVSHGEQYF. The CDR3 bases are TGTGCCAGCAGTACGTGGGACGTCTCCCACGGGGAGCAGTACTTC.

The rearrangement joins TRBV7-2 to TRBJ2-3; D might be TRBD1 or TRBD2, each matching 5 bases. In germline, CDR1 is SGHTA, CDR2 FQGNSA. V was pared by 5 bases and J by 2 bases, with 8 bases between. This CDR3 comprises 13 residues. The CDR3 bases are TGTGCCAGCAGCCGAGGGGCCACAGATACGCAGTATTTT. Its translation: CASSRGATDTQYF.

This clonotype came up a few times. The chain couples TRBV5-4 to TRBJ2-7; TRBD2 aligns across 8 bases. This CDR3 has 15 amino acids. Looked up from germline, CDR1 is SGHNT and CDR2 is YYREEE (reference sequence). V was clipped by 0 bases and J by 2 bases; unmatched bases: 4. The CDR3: CASSLGSGITYEQYF. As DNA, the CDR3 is TGTGCCAGCAGCTTGGGTAGCGGGATTACCTACGAGCAGTACTTC.

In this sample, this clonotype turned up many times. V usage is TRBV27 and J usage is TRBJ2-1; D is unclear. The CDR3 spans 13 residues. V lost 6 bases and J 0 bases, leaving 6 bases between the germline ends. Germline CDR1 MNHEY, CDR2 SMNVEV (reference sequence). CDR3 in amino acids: CASRRSSYNEQFF. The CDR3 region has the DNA TGTGCCAGCAGACGGAGCTCCTACAATGAGCAGTTCTTC.

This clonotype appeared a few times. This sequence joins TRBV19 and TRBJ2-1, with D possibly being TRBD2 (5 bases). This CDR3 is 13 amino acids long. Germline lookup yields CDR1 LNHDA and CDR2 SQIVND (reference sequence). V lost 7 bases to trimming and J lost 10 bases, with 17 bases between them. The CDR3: CASMASQRREQFF. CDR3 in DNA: TGTGCCAGTATGGCTAGCCAGAGGAGGGAGCAGTTCTTC.